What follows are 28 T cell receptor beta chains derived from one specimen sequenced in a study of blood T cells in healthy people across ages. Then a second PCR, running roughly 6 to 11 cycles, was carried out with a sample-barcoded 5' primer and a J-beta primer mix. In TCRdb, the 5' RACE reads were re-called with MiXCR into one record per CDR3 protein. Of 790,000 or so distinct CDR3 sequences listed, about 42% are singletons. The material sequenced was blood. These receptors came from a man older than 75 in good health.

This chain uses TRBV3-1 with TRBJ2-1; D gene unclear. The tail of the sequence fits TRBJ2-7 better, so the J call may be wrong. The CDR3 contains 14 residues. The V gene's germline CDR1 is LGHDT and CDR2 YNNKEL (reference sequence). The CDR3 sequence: CASSQDGMRQEQYF. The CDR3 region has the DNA TGTGCCAGCAGCCAAGATGGTATGCGTCAGGAGCAGTACTTC.

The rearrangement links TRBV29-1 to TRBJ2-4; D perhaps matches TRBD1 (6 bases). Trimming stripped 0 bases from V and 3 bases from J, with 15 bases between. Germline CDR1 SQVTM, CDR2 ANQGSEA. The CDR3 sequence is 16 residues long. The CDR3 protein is CSVEEGRGGFKNIQYF. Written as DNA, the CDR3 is TGCAGCGTTGAAGAAGGTAGAGGGGGTTTCAAAAACATTCAGTACTTC.

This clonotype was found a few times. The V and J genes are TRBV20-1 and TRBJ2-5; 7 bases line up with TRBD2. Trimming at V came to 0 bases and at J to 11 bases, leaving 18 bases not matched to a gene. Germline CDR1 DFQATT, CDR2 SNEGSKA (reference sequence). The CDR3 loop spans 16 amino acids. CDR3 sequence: CSARDPQGGSPGVQYF. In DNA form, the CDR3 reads TGCAGTGCTAGAGATCCCCAGGGCGGGAGCCCCGGCGTGCAGTACTTC.

CDR3 sequence reads: CSASSLANNEQFF. The CDR3 DNA reads TGCAGTGCTAGTTCGCTAGCTAACAATGAGCAGTTCTTC. The chain employs TRBV20-1 and TRBJ2-1, with D maybe TRBD2 (5 bases). V lost 3 bases, J lost 5 bases, and 11 bases lay in between. The germline V gene has CDR1 DFQATT and CDR2 SNEGSKA (reference sequence). The CDR3 has 13 residues.

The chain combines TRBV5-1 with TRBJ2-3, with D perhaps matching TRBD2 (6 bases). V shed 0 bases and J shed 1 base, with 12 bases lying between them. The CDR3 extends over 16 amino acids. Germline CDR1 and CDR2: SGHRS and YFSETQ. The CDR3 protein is CASSLAAGFGTDTQYF. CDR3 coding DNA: TGCGCCAGCAGCTTGGCGGCGGGATTTGGCACAGATACGCAGTATTTT.

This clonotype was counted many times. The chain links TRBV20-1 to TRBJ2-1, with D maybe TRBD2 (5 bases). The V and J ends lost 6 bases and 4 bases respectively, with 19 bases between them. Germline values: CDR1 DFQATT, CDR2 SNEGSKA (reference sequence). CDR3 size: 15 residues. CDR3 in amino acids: CSAGNSEKPYNEQFF. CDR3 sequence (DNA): TGCAGTGCGGGGAATAGCGAGAAACCTTACAATGAGCAGTTCTTC.

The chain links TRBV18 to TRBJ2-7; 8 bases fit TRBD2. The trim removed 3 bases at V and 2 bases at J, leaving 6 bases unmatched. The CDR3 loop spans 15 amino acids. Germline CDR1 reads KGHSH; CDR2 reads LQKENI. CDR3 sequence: CASSPIAGPTYEQYF. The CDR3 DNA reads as TGTGCCAGCTCACCTATAGCGGGGCCGACCTACGAGCAGTACTTC.

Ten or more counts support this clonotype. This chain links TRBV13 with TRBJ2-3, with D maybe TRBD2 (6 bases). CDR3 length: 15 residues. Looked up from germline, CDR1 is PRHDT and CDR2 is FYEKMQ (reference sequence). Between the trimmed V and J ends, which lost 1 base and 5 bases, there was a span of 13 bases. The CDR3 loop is CASSLEGLLGDTQYF. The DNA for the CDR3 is TGTGCCAGCAGCTTAGAGGGACTCCTAGGAGATACGCAGTATTTT.

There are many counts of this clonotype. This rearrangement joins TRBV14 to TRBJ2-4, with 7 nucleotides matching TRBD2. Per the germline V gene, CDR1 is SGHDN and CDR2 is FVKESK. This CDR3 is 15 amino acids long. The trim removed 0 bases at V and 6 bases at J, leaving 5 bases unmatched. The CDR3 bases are TGTGCCAGCAGCCAAGAGGGAGGGATGGGAAACATTCAGTACTTC. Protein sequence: CASSQEGGMGNIQYF.

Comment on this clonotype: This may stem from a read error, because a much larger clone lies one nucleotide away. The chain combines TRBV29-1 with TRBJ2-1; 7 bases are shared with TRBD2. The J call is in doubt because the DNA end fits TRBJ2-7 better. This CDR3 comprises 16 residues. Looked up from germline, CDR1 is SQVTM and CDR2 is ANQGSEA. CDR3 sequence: CSVALPSGTNYNEQYF. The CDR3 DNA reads TGCAGCGTTGCCCTTCCTAGCGGAACCAACTACAATGAGCAGTACTTC.

The CDR3 sequence is CASSRHGAGVHNEQFF. In DNA, the CDR3 is TGTGCCAGCAGTCGCCATGGAGCGGGAGTGCACAATGAGCAGTTCTTC. The chain combines TRBV28 with TRBJ2-1, with 8 bases identical to TRBD2. Germline V gene sequence: CDR1 MDHEN, CDR2 SYDVKM. The ends lost 5 bases at V and 5 bases at J; junction bases unmatched: 11. The CDR3 extends over 16 amino acids.

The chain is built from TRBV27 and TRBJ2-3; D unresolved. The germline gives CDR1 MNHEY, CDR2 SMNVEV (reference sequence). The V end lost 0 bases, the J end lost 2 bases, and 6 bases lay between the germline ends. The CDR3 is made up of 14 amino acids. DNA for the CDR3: TGTGCCAGCAGTTTATCGCACTACACAGATACGCAGTATTTT. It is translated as CASSLSHYTDTQYF.

CDR3 in DNA: TGCAGTGCTAGTGCAGGGGGCTATAGCTCCTACAATGAGCAGTTCTTC. Translated: CSASAGGYSSYNEQFF. The chain recombines TRBV20-1 with TRBJ2-1; the match to TRBD1 covers 8 bases. V gave up 3 bases and J gave up 0 bases; unmatched junction bases: 7. CDR1 is DFQATT and CDR2 is SNEGSKA in the germline V gene (reference sequence). This CDR3 is built from 16 residues.

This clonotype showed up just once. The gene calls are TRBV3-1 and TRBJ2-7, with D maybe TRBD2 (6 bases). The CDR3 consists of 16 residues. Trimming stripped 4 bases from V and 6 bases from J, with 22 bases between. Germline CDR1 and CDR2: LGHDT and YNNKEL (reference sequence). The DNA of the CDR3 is TGTGCCAGCAGCCTGTCAGCGGGCTTCGAGACGGGCGAGCAGTACTTC. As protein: CASSLSAGFETGEQYF.

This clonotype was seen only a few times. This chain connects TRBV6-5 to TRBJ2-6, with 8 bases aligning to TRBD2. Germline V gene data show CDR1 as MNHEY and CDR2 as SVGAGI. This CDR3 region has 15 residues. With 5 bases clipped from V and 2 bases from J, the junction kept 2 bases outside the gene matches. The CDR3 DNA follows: TGTGCCAGCAGTCGAGCGGGAGCTGGGGCCAACGTCCTGACTTTC. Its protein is CASSRAGAGANVLTF.

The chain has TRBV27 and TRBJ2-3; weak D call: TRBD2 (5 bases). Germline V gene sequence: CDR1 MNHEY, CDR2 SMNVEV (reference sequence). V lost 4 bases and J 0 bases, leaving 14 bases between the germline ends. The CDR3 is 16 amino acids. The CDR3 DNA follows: TGTGCCAGCAGTTCGCGGACTTTTTCTAGCACAGATACGCAGTATTTT. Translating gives CASSSRTFSSTDTQYF.

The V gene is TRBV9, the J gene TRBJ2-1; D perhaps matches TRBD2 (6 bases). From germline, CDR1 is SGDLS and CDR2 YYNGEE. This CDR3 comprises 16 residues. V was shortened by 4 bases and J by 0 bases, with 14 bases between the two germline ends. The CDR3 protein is CASSHSGGTSYNEQFF. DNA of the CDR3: TGTGCCAGCAGCCACAGTGGCGGGACCTCCTACAATGAGCAGTTCTTC.

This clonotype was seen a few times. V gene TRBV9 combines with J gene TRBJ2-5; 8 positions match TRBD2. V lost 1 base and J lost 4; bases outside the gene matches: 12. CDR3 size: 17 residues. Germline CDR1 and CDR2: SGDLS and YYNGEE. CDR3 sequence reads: CASSVPSGGAEGETQYF. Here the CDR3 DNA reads TGTGCCAGCAGCGTACCGTCCGGGGGGGCGGAGGGAGAGACCCAGTACTTC.

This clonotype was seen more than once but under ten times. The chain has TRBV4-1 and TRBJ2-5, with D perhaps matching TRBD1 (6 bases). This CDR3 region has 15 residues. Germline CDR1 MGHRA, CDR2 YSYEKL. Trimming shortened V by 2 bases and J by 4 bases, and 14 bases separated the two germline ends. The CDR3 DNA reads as TGCGCCAGCAGCCAATACTCCGGACAGTTAGAGACCCAGTACTTC. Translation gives CASSQYSGQLETQYF.

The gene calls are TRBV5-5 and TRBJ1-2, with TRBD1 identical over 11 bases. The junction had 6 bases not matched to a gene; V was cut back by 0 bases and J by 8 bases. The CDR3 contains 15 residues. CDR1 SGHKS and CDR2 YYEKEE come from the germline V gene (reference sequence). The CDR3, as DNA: TGTGCCAGCAGCTTGGGCGGACAGGGGGCTCGCGGCTACACCTTC. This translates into CASSLGGQGARGYTF.

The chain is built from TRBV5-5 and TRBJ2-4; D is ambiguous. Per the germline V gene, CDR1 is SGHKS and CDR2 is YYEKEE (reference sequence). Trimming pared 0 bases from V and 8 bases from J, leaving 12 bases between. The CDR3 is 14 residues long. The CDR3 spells CASSLDQSSDIQYF. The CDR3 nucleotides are TGTGCCAGCAGCTTGGACCAAAGCTCGGACATTCAGTACTTC. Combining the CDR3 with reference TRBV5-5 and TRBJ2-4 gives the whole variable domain DAGVTQSPTHLIKTRGQQVTLRCSPISGHKSVSWYQQVLGQGPQFIFQYYEKEERGRGNFPDRFSARQFPNYSSELNVNALLLGDSALYLCASSLDQSSDIQYFGAGTRLSVL.

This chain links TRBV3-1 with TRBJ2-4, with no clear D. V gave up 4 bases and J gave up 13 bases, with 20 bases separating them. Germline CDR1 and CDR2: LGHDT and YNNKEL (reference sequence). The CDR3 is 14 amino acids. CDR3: CASSRREVSNEQYF. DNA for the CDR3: TGTGCCAGCAGCCGCCGTGAGGTCTCGAATGAGCAGTACTTC.

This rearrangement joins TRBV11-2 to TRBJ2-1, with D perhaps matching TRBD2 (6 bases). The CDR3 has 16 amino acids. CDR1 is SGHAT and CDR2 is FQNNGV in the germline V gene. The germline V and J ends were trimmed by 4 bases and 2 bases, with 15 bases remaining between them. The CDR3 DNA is TGTGCCAGCAGCTCATTCAACGGGGGACCCTACAATGAGCAGTTCTTC. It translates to CASSSFNGGPYNEQFF.

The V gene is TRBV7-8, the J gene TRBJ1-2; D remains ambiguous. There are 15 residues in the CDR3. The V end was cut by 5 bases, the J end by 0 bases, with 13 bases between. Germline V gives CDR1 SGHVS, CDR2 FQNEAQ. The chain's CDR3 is CASSISGLTNYGYTF. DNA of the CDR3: TGTGCCAGCAGCATAAGCGGACTCACTAACTATGGCTACACCTTC.

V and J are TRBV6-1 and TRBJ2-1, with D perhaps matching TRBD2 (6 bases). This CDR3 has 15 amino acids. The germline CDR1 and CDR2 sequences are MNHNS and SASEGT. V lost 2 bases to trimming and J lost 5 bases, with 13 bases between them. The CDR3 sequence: CASSEFAGNDNEQFF. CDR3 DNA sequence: TGTGCCAGCAGTGAATTTGCGGGAAATGACAATGAGCAGTTCTTC.

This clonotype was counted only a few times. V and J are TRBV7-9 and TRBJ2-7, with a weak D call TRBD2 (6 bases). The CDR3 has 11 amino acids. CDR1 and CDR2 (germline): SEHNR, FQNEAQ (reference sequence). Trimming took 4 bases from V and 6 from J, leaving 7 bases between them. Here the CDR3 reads CASSSSVEQYF. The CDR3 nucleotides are TGTGCCAGCAGCTCTAGCGTCGAGCAGTACTTC. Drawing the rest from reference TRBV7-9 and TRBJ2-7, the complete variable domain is DTGVSQNPRHKITKRGQNVTFRCDPISEHNRLYWYRQTLGQGPEFLTYFQNEAQLEKSRLLSDRFSAERPKGSFSTLEIQRTEQGDSAMYLCASSSSVEQYFGPGTRLTVT.

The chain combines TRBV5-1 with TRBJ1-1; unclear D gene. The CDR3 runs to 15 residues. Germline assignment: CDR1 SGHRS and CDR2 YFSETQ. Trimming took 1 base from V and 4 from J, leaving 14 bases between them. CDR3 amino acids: CASSLNGESGTEAFF. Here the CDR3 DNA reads TGCGCCAGCAGCTTGAATGGGGAGTCGGGCACTGAAGCTTTCTTT.

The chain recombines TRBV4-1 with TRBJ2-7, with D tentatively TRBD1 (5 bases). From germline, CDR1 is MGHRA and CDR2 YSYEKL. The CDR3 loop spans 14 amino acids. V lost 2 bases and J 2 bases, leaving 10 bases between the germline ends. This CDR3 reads CASSQKDTAYEQYF. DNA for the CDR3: TGCGCCAGCAGCCAAAAGGACACTGCCTACGAGCAGTACTTC.